This T cell receptor beta chain derives from a study of Graves' ophthalmopathy and Graves' hyperthyroidism. This clonotype was seen at least ten times. Diagnostic conclusions were grounded in clinical symptoms, serum thyroxine, TRAb, thyroid ultrasound and orbital computed tomography. Transcripts of RNA were the source for amplifying TCR beta CDR3 regions. After a first-round RT-PCR with HTBI primers, a second-round multiplex PCR was run. TCRdb called the multiplex PCR reads again in MiXCR, with one record for every CDR3 protein. The data show hundreds of thousands of distinct CDR3 sequences, with under 25% seen just once and roughly 3% held by the top ten. Germline-derived CDR1 and CDR2 are SNHLY and FYNNEI. V was cut by 9 bases and J by 7 bases, with 19 bases left in between. This CDR3 region has 13 residues.

Material: peripheral blood. The rearrangement uses TRBV2 and TRBJ2-7; TRBD1 is a possible D gene (5 bases). This TCR derives from a woman between 18 and 30 years old with stable Graves' hyperthyroidism. CDR3 in amino acids: CASVRGDSGEQYF. Here the CDR3 DNA reads TGTGCCAGTGTTAGGGGCGATTCTGGGGAGCAGTACTTC. Full variable domain (rest looked up from reference TRBV2 and TRBJ2-7): EPEVTQTPSHQVTQMGQEVILRCVPISNHLYFYWYRQILGQKVEFLVSFYNNEISEKSEIFDDQFSVERPDGSNFTLKIRSTKLEDSAMYFCASVRGDSGEQYFGPGTRLTVT.